This T cell receptor (beta chain) came from a study of graft-versus-host responses after intestinal transplantation. The germline V and J ends were trimmed by 5 bases and 2 bases, with 13 bases remaining between them. This CDR3 has 14 amino acids. CDR1 LNHDA and CDR2 SQIVND come from the germline V gene (reference sequence). Points on this clone: What it binds is unknown. Distinct nucleotide sequences in the sample also encode this CDR3.

Sequencing used immunoSEQ multiplex PCR; TCRdb keeps in-frame clones, though not all of them. The repertoire holds over 85,000 clones, with 90% to 95% as singletons. The material sequenced was unstimulated CD8+ T cells sorted from spleen or lymph node cells, taken before intestinal transplant. This clonotype was obtained from a human donor who received an intestinal transplant. The chain carries TRBV19 and TRBJ2-7, with a weak D call TRBD1 (7 bases). As DNA, the CDR3 is TGTGCCAGTAGTGGGGGGACAGCGACCTACGAGCAGTACTTC. This codes for CASSGGTATYEQYF.